This T cell receptor (beta chain) was recorded in a study of blood T cell repertoires in COVID-19. The CDR3 covers 16 residues. Trimming took 4 bases from V and 0 from J; bases not matched to a gene: 5. CDR1 is SGHRS and CDR2 is YFSETQ in the germline V gene. The table came from immunoSEQ multiplex PCR; TCRdb's copy has only in-frame clones and leaves some out. The sample has about 98,000 clones, about 85% seen once; the top ten hold 4% to 5%. This receptor was obtained from a man aged 70-80 years with acute or convalescent COVID-19. The chain carries TRBV5-1 and TRBJ1-4; TRBD1 matches 8 bases. The specimen was peripheral blood. The CDR3 nucleotides are TGCGCCAGCAGCGGGACAGGAGATACAACTAATGAAAAACTGTTTTTT. This translates into CASSGTGDTTNEKLFF.